This entry concerns a single T cell receptor (beta chain). The source of the sample is a study of blood T cell repertoires in COVID-19. Assay: immunoSEQ multiplex PCR; the TCRdb copy retains only in-frame clones and omits some. This sample has roughly 150,000 clones, with roughly 84% found just once. Trimming took 5 bases from V and 4 from J, leaving 15 bases between them. The CDR3 length is 14 residues. Germline CDR1 is LNHDA and CDR2 is SQIVND (reference sequence). This clonotype originated in an elderly woman with active or convalescent COVID-19. The chain is built from TRBV19 and TRBJ2-7; TRBD1 is a possible D gene (6 bases). Sequencing was performed on peripheral blood. The CDR3 spells CASSVGMGTYEQYF. In nucleotides, the CDR3 is TGTGCCAGTAGTGTCGGTATGGGGACATACGAGCAGTACTTC.